The next 25 T cell receptor beta chains were all read from a single sample in a study of CD8 T cells in ankylosing spondylitis. Overall study findings and caveats: Among TCR beta sequences, a motif of under ten highly homologous variants appeared characteristic of ankylosing spondylitis blood.

TCRdb itself ran the 5' RACE reads through MiXCR, one entry per CDR3 protein. The table has a few hundred thousand distinct CDR3 sequences, around 18% seen once. Antigen specificity for these receptors is unknown. The sample was blood, either unsorted or a sorted T cell fraction (not recorded which). These receptors originate from a male donor with ankylosing spondylitis.

This chain uses TRBV9 with TRBJ2-1, with 9 positions matching TRBD1. Germline V gene lookup returns CDR1 SGDLS and CDR2 YYNGEE. CDR3 length: 17 amino acids. V lost 0 bases and J lost 4; bases outside the gene matches: 8. The CDR3 bases are TGTGCCAGCAGCGTAGCTACGGACAGGGGAAAATACAATGAGCAGTTCTTC. Amino acid sequence: CASSVATDRGKYNEQFF. Full variable domain (outside the CDR3, taken from reference TRBV9 and TRBJ2-1): DSGVTQTPKHLITATGQRVTLRCSPRSGDLSVYWYQQSLDQGLQFLIQYYNGEERAKGNILERFSAQQFPDLHSELNLSSLELGDSALYFCASSVATDRGKYNEQFFGPGTRLTVL.

This clonotype was observed a few times. The gene calls are TRBV4-1 and TRBJ2-7; no clear D gene. The germline CDR1 and CDR2 sequences are MGHRA and YSYEKL. Trimming left V 0 bases short and J 1 base short, with 4 bases between. CDR3 length: 13 residues. Here the CDR3 DNA reads TGCGCCAGCAGCCAAGATCATTCCTACGAGCAGTACTTC. This gives the protein CASSQDHSYEQYF.

This clonotype was found a few times. The chain recombines TRBV20-1 with TRBJ2-3, with TRBD1 matching over 7 bases. The ends lost 2 bases at V and 5 bases at J; junction bases unmatched: 4. This CDR3 is built from 13 residues. Germline lookup yields CDR1 DFQATT and CDR2 SNEGSKA (reference sequence). CDR3 DNA sequence: TGCAGTGCTAGAAACAGGGGTTTAGATACGCAGTATTTT. It encodes CSARNRGLDTQYF.

This sequence joins TRBV27 and TRBJ1-4; tentatively, D is TRBD1 (5 bases). The CDR3 sequence is 13 residues long. V lost 2 bases to trimming and J lost 8 bases, with 9 bases between them. Germline V CDR1 and CDR2: MNHEY, SMNVEV (reference sequence). CDR3 DNA: TGTGCCAGCAGTTTAGGGACCAGGGAAAAACTGTTTTTT. Amino acids: CASSLGTREKLFF.

This clonotype occurred a few times. The chain combines TRBV12-3 or TRBV12-4 with TRBJ2-3; D perhaps matches TRBD2 (6 bases). The CDR3 covers 11 residues. Deletions cut 11 bases from V and 5 bases from J, with 11 bases between. The CDR3: CAAGTRDTQYF. For the CDR3, the DNA is TGTGCCGCCGGGACTCGAGATACGCAGTATTTT.

This chain links TRBV11-2 with TRBJ2-1; D possibly corresponds to TRBD1 (5 bases). The CDR3 consists of 16 residues. The germline V gene has CDR1 SGHAT and CDR2 FQNNGV. V dropped 9 bases and J dropped 8 bases, with 26 bases sitting between them. The CDR3 here is CASKQPLRGLGDEQFF. The DNA for the CDR3 is TGTGCCAGTAAGCAGCCTCTAAGGGGCTTAGGCGATGAGCAGTTCTTC. Drawing the rest from reference TRBV11-2 and TRBJ2-1, the complete variable domain is EAGVAQSPRYKIIEKRQSVAFWCNPISGHATLYWYQQILGQGPKLLIQFQNNGVVDDSQLPKDRFSAERLKGVDSTLKIQPAKLEDSAVYLCASKQPLRGLGDEQFFGPGTRLTVL.

This clonotype showed up just a few times. The chain combines TRBV27 with TRBJ1-2, with unresolved D. The CDR3 consists of 13 residues. The germline V and J ends were trimmed by 7 bases and 5 bases, with 14 bases remaining between them. Germline CDR1 is MNHEY and CDR2 is SMNVEV (reference sequence). CDR3 sequence reads: CASTRSPIYGYTF. The CDR3, as DNA: TGTGCCAGCACGCGGTCCCCAATTTATGGCTACACCTTC.

This clonotype was seen a handful of times. The chain joins TRBV12-3 or TRBV12-4 to TRBJ1-1; D unclear. The CDR3 loop spans 13 amino acids. Trimming took 6 bases from V and 0 from J, leaving 8 bases between them. The CDR3 here is CASSRGVNTEAFF. In nucleotides, the CDR3 is TGTGCCAGCAGCCGCGGAGTGAACACTGAAGCTTTCTTT.

This clonotype was seen only a few times. V usage is TRBV5-1 and J usage is TRBJ2-3; 14 bases fit TRBD2. V lost 0 bases and J lost 6; bases outside the gene matches: 6. The length of the CDR3 is 17 residues. The V gene's germline CDR1 is SGHRS and CDR2 YFSETQ. The CDR3: CASSLGLAGGPWDTQYF. The CDR3 coding sequence is TGCGCCAGCAGCTTGGGACTAGCGGGGGGGCCATGGGATACGCAGTATTTT.

The V call is TRBV15, the J call TRBJ2-1, with D perhaps given as TRBD1 or TRBD2 (5 bases each). There are 12 residues in the CDR3. Germline values: CDR1 LNHNV, CDR2 YYDKDF (reference sequence). Trimming left V 4 bases short and J 9 bases short, with 10 bases between. CDR3 region: CATSNIGAEQFF. CDR3 DNA sequence: TGTGCCACCAGCAACATCGGGGCTGAGCAGTTCTTC.

The chain uses TRBV18 and TRBJ2-5, with D tentatively TRBD1 or TRBD2 (5 bases each). The CDR3 runs 15 residues. The V gene lost 3 bases and the J gene lost 5 bases, with 16 bases spanning the gap. Germline assignment: CDR1 KGHSH and CDR2 LQKENI. The CDR3 is CASSPPGRTEETQYF. CDR3 nucleotide sequence: TGTGCCAGCTCACCCCCGGGACGCACAGAGGAGACCCAGTACTTC. Using reference TRBV18 and TRBJ2-5 for the parts outside the CDR3, the full variable domain is NAGVMQNPRHLVRRRGQEARLRCSPMKGHSHVYWYRQLPEEGLKFMVYLQKENIIDESGMPKERFSAEFPKEGPSILRIQQVVRGDSAAYFCASSPPGRTEETQYFGPGTRLLVL.

In its sample, this clonotype was seen a few times. This chain links TRBV28 with TRBJ1-6; D remains ambiguous. CDR3 length: 13 residues. The germline V gene has CDR1 MDHEN and CDR2 SYDVKM. V was cut by 2 bases and J by 6 bases, with 5 bases left in between. As DNA, the CDR3 is TGTGCCAGCAGTTTAACAGCTAATTCACCCCTCCACTTT. Translated: CASSLTANSPLHF.

The chain links TRBV7-8 to TRBJ2-3; TRBD1 agrees at 10 bases. Germline CDR1 reads SGHVS; CDR2 reads FQNEAQ. V was clipped by 1 base and J by 2 bases; unmatched bases: 15. The CDR3 spans 20 residues. CDR3 DNA sequence: TGTGCCAGCAGCTTAGGTGCGAGACAGGGGGCGCGGGGGGACACAGATACGCAGTATTTT. Residues: CASSLGARQGARGDTDTQYF.

This clonotype was recorded a few times. The chain is built from TRBV24-1 and TRBJ2-3, with 8 bases matching TRBD1. The CDR3 is made up of 16 amino acids. Germline V gene sequence: CDR1 KGHDR, CDR2 SFDVKD. Trimming at V came to 4 bases and at J to 4 bases, leaving 9 bases not matched to a gene. The CDR3 nucleotides read TGTGCCACCAGTGACCCCGTTGGACAGGGCCCAGATACGCAGTATTTT. It is translated as CATSDPVGQGPDTQYF.

J is TRBJ2-7 and V is TRBV20-1; the D gene is possibly TRBD2 (6 bases). The CDR3 contains 14 residues. Germline lookup yields CDR1 DFQATT and CDR2 SNEGSKA (reference sequence). Trimming cost V 6 bases and J 2 bases, with 17 bases left between them. As DNA, the CDR3 is TGCAGTGCCGGACGCCGGGACTCACCCTACGAGCAGTACTTC. It encodes CSAGRRDSPYEQYF.

This chain links TRBV12-3 or TRBV12-4 with TRBJ1-5; D unclear. The V end lost 0 bases, the J end lost 0 bases, and 6 bases lay between the germline ends. This CDR3 region has 15 residues. The CDR3 loop reads CASSLALGSNQPQHF. The DNA for the CDR3 is TGTGCCAGCAGTTTAGCGCTAGGTAGCAATCAGCCCCAGCATTTT.

This clonotype was detected only a few times. The V and J genes are TRBV10-2 and TRBJ1-1; 8 bases map to TRBD1. CDR3 size: 13 residues. V was pared by 10 bases and J by 0 bases, with 4 bases of the junction left unmatched. Per germline, CDR1 WSHSY and CDR2 SAAADI. This chain's CDR3 is CATWDRMNTEAFF. CDR3 coding DNA: TGCGCCACTTGGGACAGGATGAACACTGAAGCTTTCTTT.

This sequence joins TRBV12-3 or TRBV12-4 and TRBJ2-7; 11 positions agree with TRBD2. The V gene end was trimmed by 6 bases and the J gene end by 6 bases; junction bases not matched to a gene: 7. This CDR3 is 14 amino acids long. CDR3 bases: TGTGCCAGCAGCCTAGCGGGAGGCAGCTCCGAGCAGTACTTC. Protein: CASSLAGGSSEQYF.

The chain has TRBV4-2 and TRBJ2-7, with 7 bases that match TRBD2. CDR3 length: 18 residues. CDR1 and CDR2 (germline): LGHNA, YNFKEQ. The V and J ends lost 0 bases and 0 bases, in that order; junction bases with no gene match: 11. CDR3 nucleotides: TGTGCCAGCAGCCAAGATCCCTGGGGGGGACTGGGCTCCTACGAGCAGTACTTC. It translates to CASSQDPWGGLGSYEQYF.

This clonotype was counted between two and nine times. V gene TRBV29-1 combines with J gene TRBJ1-2; D gene ambiguous. The CDR3 runs to 14 residues. V was trimmed by 3 bases and J by 1 base, leaving 12 bases between them. The germline CDR1 and CDR2 sequences are SQVTM and ANQGSEA. The CDR3 DNA reads TGCAGCGTTGAGATTACAGATTTTAACTATGGCTACACCTTC. Translation gives CSVEITDFNYGYTF.

V is TRBV30 and J is TRBJ2-1; D perhaps matches TRBD2 (5 bases). CDR3 size: 12 residues. Per germline, CDR1 GTSNPN and CDR2 SVGIG (reference sequence). Trimming took 2 bases from V and 4 from J, leaving 6 bases between them. CDR3 amino acids: CAWSRGYNEQFF. The CDR3 DNA is TGTGCCTGGAGTAGAGGGTACAATGAGCAGTTCTTC.

The chain couples TRBV12-3 or TRBV12-4 to TRBJ1-4, with D uncertain. Between the trimmed V and J ends, which lost 6 bases and 1 base, there was a span of 9 bases. This CDR3 spans 14 amino acids. CDR3 amino acids: CASSVALTNEKLFF. CDR3 bases: TGTGCCAGCAGCGTGGCTTTAACTAATGAAAAACTGTTTTTT.

This clonotype was counted a few times. This sequence joins TRBV25-1 and TRBJ1-3; D is ambiguous. The CDR3 totals 16 residues. Per germline, CDR1 MGHDK and CDR2 SYGVNS. Between the trimmed V and J ends, which lost 4 bases and 0 bases, there was a span of 13 bases. CDR3 residues: CASSGSLSNSGNTIYF. The CDR3 nucleotides are TGTGCCAGCAGTGGGTCGTTGTCAAACTCTGGAAACACCATATATTTT.

In this sample, this clonotype turned up a few times. V is TRBV7-9 and J is TRBJ1-3; D is ambiguous. This CDR3 region has 15 residues. Germline CDR1 and CDR2: SEHNR and FQNEAQ (reference sequence). With 2 bases removed from V and 2 bases from J, the gap between germline ends came to 10 bases. CDR3 coding DNA: TGTGCCAGCAGCTTACCTCGTGAGCCTGGAAACACCATATATTTT. Its protein product is CASSLPREPGNTIYF.

The chain joins TRBV6-2 or TRBV6-3 to TRBJ1-4; 9 nucleotides match TRBD1. Germline V gene data show CDR1 as MNHEY and CDR2 as SVGEGT. The V gene end was trimmed by 4 bases and the J gene end by 8 bases; junction bases not matched to a gene: 11. CDR3 size: 16 residues. The CDR3 DNA follows: TGTGCCAGCAGTTGGACAGGGGCGGGCCTCGAAGAAAAACTGTTTTTT. Encoded protein: CASSWTGAGLEEKLFF.